This T cell receptor beta chain derives from a study of blood T cell repertoires in COVID-19. On the study more broadly: Donors in the United States, Italy and Spain gave samples during acute or convalescent COVID-19.

Produced via immunoSEQ multiplex PCR; TCRdb's table is partial and in-frame only. This table holds more than 300,000 clones, over 75% found once. V was clipped by 3 bases and J by 3 bases; unmatched bases: 5. Germline CDR1 reads SGDLS; CDR2 reads YYNGEE. The CDR3 totals 15 residues. The sequence was obtained from a woman in her thirties with COVID-19, enrolled during active disease. This rearrangement joins TRBV9 to TRBJ1-3; 8 positions match TRBD1. Sequencing was done on a sample of peripheral blood. The CDR3, as DNA: TGTGCCAGCAGCGCGACAGGGGATGGTGGAAACACCATATATTTT. Translating gives CASSATGDGGNTIYF.